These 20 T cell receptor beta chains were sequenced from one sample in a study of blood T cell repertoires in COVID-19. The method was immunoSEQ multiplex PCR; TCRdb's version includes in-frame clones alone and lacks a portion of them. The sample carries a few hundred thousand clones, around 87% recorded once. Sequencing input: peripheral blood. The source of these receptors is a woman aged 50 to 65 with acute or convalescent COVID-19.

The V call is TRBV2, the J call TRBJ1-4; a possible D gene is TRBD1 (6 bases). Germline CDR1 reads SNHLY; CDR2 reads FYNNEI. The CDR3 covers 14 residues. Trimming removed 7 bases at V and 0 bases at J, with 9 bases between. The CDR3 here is CASKDSATNEKLFF. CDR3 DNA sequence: TGTGCCAGCAAGGACAGTGCAACTAATGAAAAACTGTTTTTT.

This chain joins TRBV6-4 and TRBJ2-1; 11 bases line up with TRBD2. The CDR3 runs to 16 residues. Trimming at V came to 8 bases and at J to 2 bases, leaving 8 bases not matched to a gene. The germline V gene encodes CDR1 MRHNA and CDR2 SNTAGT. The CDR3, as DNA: TGTGCCAGCGGTGGGGGACTAGCGGAAACCTACAATGAGCAGTTCTTC. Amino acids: CASGGGLAETYNEQFF.

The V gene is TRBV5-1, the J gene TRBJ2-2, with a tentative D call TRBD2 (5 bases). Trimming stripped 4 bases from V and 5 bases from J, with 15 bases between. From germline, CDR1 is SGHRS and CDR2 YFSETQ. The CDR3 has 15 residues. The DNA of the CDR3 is TGCGCCAGCAGCCGAGCCCCGTCGGGAACCGGGGAGCTGTTTTTT. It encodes CASSRAPSGTGELFF.

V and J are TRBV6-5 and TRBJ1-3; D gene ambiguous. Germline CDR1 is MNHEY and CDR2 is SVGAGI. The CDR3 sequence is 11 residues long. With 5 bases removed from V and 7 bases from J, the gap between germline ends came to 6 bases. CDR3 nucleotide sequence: TGTGCCAGCAGTAACGGGAACACCATATATTTT. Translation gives CASSNGNTIYF.

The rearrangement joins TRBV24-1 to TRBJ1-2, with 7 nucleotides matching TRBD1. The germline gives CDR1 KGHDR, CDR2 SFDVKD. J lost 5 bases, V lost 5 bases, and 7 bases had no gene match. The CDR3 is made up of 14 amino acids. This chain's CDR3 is CATSVSGTDYGYTF. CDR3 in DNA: TGTGCCACCAGTGTTTCCGGGACAGATTATGGCTACACCTTC.

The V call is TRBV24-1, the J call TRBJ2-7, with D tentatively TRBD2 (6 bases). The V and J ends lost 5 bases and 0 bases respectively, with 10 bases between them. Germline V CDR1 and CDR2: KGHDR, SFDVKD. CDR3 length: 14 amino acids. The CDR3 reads CATSGGSGSYEQYF. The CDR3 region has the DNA TGTGCCACCAGTGGAGGTAGCGGCTCCTACGAGCAGTACTTC.

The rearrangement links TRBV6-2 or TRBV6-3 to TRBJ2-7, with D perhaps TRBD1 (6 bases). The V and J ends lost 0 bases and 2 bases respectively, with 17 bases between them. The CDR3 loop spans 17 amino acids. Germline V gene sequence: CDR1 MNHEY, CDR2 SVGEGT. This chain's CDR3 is CASSYSILRPGAYEQYF. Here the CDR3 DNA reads TGTGCCAGCAGTTACTCGATTTTGAGGCCAGGGGCCTACGAGCAGTACTTC.

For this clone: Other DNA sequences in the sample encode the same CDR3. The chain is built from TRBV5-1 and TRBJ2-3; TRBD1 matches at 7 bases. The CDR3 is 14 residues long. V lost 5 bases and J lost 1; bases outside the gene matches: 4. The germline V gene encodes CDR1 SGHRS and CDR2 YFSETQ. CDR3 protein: CASSSGQGTDTQYF. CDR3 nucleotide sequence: TGCGCCAGCAGTTCCGGACAGGGCACAGATACGCAGTATTTT. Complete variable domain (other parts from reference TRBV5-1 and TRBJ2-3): KAGVTQTPRYLIKTRGQQVTLSCSPISGHRSVSWYQQTPGQGLQFLFEYFSETQRNKGNFPGRFSGRQFSNSRSEMNVSTLELGDSALYLCASSSGQGTDTQYFGPGTRLTVL.

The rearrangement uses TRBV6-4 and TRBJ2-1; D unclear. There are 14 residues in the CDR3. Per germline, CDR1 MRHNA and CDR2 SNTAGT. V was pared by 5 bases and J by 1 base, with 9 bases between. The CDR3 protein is CASSQTVSYNEQFF. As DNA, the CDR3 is TGTGCCAGCAGTCAAACGGTATCCTACAATGAGCAGTTCTTC.

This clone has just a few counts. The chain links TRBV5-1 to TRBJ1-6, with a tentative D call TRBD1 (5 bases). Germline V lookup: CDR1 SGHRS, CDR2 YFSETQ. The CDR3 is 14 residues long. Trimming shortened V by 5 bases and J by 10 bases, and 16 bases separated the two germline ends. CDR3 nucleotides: TGCGCCAGCAGTCGCGGGGAAGGGGTGTCACCCCTCCACTTT. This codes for CASSRGEGVSPLHF. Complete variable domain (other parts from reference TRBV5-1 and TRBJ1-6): KAGVTQTPRYLIKTRGQQVTLSCSPISGHRSVSWYQQTPGQGLQFLFEYFSETQRNKGNFPGRFSGRQFSNSRSEMNVSTLELGDSALYLCASSRGEGVSPLHFGNGTRLTVT.

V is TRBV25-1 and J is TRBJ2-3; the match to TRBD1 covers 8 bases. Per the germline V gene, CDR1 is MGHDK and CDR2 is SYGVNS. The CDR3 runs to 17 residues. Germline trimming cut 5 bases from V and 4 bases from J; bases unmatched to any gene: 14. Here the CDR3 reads CASSSSQGALGADTQYF. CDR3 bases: TGTGCCAGCAGTTCCTCCCAGGGGGCGCTTGGCGCAGATACGCAGTATTTT.

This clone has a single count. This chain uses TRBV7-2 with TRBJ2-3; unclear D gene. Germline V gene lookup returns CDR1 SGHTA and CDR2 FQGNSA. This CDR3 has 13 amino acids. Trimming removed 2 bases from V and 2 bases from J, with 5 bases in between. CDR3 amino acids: CASSLISTDTQYF. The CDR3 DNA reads TGTGCCAGCAGCTTAATCTCCACAGATACGCAGTATTTT. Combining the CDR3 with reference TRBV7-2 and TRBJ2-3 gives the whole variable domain GAGVSQSPSNKVTEKGKDVELRCDPISGHTALYWYRQSLGQGLEFLIYFQGNSAPDKSGLPSDRFSAERTGGSVSTLTIQRTQQEDSAVYLCASSLISTDTQYFGPGTRLTVL.

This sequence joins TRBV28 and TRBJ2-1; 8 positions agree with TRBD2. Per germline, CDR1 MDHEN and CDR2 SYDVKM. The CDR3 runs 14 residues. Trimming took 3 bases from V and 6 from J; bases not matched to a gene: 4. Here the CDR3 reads CASSFPSGPNEQFF. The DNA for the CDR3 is TGTGCCAGCAGTTTTCCTAGCGGGCCCAATGAGCAGTTCTTC.

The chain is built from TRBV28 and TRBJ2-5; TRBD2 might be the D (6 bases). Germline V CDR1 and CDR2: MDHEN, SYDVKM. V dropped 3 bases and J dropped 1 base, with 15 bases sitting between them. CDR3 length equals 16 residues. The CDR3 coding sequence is TGTGCCAGCAGTTTGAAAACTAGCTCCGCCCAAGAGACCCAGTACTTC. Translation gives CASSLKTSSAQETQYF.

For the CDR3, the DNA is TGCGCCAGCAGACATGGGGACAGGGGGGAGATAAATCAGCCCCAGCATTTT. Residues: CASRHGDRGEINQPQHF. V is TRBV10-1 and J is TRBJ1-5; 11 bases fit TRBD1. The trim removed 6 bases at V and 4 bases at J, leaving 11 bases unmatched. The germline CDR1 and CDR2 sequences are WNHNN and SYGVQD (reference sequence). The CDR3 sequence is 17 residues long.

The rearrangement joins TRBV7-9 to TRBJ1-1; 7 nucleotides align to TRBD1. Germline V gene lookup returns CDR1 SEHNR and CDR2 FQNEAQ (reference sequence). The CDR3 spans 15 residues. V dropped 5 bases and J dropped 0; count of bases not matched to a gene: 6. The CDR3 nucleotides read TGTGCCAGCAGCCCACAGGGGACCATGAACACTGAAGCTTTCTTT. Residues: CASSPQGTMNTEAFF.

CDR3: CASSLGQGNEQYF. Here the CDR3 DNA reads TGTGCCAGCAGCTTAGGACAGGGGAACGAGCAGTACTTC. The J gene is TRBJ2-7, the V gene TRBV11-3, with 8 bases matching TRBD1. Germline trimming cut 1 base from V and 5 bases from J; bases unmatched to any gene: 1. This CDR3 spans 13 amino acids. Germline-derived CDR1 and CDR2 are SGHNT and YENEEA.

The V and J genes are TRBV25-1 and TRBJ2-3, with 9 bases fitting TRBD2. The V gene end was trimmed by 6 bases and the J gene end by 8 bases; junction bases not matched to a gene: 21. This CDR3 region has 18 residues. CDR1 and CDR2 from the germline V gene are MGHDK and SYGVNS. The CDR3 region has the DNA TGTGCCAGCAGCGCGCCGCCCTTTAGCGGGAGACGGTCCTCTACGCAGTATTTT. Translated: CASSAPPFSGRRSSTQYF.

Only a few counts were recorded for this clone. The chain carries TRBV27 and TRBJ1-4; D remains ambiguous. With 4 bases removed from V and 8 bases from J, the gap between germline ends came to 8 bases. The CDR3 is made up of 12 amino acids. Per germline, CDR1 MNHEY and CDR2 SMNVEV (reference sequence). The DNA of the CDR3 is TGTGCCAGCAGTTCTGGCATAGAAAAACTGTTTTTT. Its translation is CASSSGIEKLFF.

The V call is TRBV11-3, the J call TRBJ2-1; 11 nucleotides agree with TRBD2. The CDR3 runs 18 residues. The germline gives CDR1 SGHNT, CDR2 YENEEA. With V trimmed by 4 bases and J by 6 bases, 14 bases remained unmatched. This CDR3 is CASSSPWGSGRAGNEQFF. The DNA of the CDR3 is TGTGCCAGCAGCTCGCCCTGGGGTAGCGGGAGGGCCGGCAATGAGCAGTTCTTC.